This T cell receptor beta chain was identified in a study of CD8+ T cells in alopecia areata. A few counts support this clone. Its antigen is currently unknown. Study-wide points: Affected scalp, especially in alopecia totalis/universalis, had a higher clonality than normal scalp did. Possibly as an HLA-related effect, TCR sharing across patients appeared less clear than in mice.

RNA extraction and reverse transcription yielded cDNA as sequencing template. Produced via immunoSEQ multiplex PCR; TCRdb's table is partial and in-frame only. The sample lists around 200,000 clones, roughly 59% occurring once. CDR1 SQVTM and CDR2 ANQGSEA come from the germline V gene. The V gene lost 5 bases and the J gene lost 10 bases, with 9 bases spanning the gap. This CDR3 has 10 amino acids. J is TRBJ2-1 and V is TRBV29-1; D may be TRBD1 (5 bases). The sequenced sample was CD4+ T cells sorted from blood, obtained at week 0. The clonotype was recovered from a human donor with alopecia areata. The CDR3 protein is CSVLNREQFF. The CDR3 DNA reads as TGCAGCGTTCTTAACAGGGAGCAGTTCTTC.